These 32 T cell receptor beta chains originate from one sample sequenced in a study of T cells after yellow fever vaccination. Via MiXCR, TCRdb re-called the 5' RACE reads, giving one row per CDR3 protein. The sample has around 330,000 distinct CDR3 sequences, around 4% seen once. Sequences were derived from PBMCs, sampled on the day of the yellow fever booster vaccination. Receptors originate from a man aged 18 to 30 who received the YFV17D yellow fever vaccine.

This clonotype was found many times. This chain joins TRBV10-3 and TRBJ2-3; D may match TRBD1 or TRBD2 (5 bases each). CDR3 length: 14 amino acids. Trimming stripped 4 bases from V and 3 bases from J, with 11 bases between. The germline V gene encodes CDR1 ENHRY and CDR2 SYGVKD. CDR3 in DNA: TGTGCCATCAGTGGTTTGGGACCAACAGATACGCAGTATTTT. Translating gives CAISGLGPTDTQYF.

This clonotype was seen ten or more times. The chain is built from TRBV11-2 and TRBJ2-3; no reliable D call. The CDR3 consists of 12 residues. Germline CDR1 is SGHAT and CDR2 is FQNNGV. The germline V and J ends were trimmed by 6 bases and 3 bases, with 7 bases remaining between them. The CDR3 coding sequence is TGTGCCAGCAGAGACCGAACAGATACGCAGTATTTT. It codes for CASRDRTDTQYF.

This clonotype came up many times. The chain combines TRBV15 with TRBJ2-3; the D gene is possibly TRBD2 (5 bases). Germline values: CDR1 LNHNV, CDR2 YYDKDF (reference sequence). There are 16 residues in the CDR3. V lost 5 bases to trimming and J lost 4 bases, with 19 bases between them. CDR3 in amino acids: CATSARSGLRADTQYF. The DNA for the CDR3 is TGTGCCACCAGCGCTAGGAGCGGCCTCCGGGCAGATACGCAGTATTTT.

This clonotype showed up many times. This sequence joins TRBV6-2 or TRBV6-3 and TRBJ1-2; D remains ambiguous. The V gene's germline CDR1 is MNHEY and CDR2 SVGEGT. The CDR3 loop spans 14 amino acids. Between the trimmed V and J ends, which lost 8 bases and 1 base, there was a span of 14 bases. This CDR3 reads CASSEDGDNYGYTF. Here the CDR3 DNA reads TGTGCCAGCTCAGAAGACGGGGATAACTATGGCTACACCTTC.

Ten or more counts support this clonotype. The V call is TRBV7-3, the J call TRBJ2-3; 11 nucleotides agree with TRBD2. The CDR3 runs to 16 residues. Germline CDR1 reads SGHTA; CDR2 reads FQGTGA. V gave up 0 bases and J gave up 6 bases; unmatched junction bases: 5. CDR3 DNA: TGTGCCAGCAGCTTAACGGTAGCGGGGGGGACGGATACGCAGTATTTT. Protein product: CASSLTVAGGTDTQYF.

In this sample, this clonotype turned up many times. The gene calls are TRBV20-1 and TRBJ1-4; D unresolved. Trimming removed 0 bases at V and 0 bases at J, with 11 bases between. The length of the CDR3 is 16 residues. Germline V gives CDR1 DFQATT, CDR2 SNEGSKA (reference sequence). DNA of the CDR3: TGCAGTGCTAGAGATCCGAGACACGCAACTAATGAAAAACTGTTTTTT. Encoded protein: CSARDPRHATNEKLFF.

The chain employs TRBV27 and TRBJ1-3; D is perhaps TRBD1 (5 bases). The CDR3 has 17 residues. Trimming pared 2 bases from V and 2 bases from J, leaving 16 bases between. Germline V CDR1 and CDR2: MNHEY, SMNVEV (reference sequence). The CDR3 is CASSLRSGQSPGNTIYF. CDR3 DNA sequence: TGTGCCAGCAGTTTAAGGTCGGGGCAGTCGCCTGGAAACACCATATATTTT.

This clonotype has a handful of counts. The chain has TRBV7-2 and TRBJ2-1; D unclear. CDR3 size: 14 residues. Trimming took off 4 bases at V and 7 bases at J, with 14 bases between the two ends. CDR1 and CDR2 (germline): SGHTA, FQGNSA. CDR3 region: CASSSGLPGNEQFF. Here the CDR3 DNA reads TGTGCCAGCAGCTCCGGCCTGCCAGGAAATGAGCAGTTCTTC.

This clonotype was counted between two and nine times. CDR3 DNA: TGTGCCAGCAGAACCGACCCTCCAGGATATGGCTACACCTTC. It codes for CASRTDPPGYGYTF. V usage is TRBV28 and J usage is TRBJ1-2; D unresolved. The CDR3 sequence is 14 residues long. V was clipped by 6 bases and J by 5 bases, with 16 bases between them. The germline CDR1 and CDR2 sequences are MDHEN and SYDVKM.

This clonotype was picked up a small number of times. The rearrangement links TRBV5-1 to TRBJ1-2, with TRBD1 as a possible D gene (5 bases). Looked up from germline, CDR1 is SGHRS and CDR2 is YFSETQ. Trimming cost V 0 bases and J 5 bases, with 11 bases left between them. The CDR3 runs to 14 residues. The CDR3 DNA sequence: TGCGCCAGCAGCTTGGAAAGGGGATCGTATGGCTACACCTTC. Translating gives CASSLERGSYGYTF.

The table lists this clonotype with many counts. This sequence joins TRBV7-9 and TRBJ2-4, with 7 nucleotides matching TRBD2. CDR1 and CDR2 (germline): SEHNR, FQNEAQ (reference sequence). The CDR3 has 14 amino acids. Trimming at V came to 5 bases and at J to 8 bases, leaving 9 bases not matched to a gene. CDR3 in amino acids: CASSAGEGHDIQYF. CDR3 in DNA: TGTGCCAGCAGCGCGGGGGAGGGGCATGACATTCAGTACTTC.

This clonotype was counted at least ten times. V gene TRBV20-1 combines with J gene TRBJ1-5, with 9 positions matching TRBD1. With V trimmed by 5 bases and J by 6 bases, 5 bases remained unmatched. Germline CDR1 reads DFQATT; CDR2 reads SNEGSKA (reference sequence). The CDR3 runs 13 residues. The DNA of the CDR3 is TGCAGTGCTCGGGACAGGGAGGCTCAGCCCCAGCATTTT. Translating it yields CSARDREAQPQHF.

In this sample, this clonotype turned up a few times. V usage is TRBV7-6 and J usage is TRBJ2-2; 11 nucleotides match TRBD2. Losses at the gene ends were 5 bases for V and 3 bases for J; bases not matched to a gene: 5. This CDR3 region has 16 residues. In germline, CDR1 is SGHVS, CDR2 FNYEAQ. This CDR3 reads CASSVPLAGDTGELFF. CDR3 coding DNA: TGTGCCAGCAGCGTACCACTAGCGGGGGACACCGGGGAGCTGTTTTTT.

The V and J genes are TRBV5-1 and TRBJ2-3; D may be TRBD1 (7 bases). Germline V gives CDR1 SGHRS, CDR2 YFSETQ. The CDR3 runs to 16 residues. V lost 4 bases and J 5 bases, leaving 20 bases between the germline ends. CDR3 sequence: CASSAGQPIGGDTQYF. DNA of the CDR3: TGCGCCAGCAGCGCGGGACAGCCAATAGGAGGAGATACGCAGTATTTT.

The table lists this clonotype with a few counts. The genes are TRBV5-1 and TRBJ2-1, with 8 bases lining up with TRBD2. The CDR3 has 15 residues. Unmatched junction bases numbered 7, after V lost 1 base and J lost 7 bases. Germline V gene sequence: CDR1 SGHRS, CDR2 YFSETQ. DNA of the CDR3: TGCGCCAGCAGCTTGATCCGCGGGGGGTTGAATGAGCAGTTCTTC. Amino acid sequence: CASSLIRGGLNEQFF.

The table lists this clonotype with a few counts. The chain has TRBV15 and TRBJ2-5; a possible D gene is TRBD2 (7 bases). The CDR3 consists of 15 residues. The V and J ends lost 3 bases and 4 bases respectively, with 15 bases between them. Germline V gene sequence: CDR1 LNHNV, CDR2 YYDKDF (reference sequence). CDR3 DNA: TGTGCCACCAGCAGGATCGGGGGGCCCAGAGAGACCCAGTACTTC. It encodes CATSRIGGPRETQYF. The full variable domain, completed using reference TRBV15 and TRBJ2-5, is DAMVIQNPRYQVTQFGKPVTLSCSQTLNHNVMYWYQQKSSQAPKLLFHYYDKDFNNEADTPDNFQSRRPNTSFCFLDIRSPGLGDTAMYLCATSRIGGPRETQYFGPGTRLLVL.

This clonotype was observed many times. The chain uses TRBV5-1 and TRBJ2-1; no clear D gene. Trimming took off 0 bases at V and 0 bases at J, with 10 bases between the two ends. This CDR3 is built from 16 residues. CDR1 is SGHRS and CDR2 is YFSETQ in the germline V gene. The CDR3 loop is CASSLGPVSSYNEQFF. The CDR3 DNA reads TGCGCCAGCAGCTTGGGTCCAGTGAGCTCCTACAATGAGCAGTTCTTC.

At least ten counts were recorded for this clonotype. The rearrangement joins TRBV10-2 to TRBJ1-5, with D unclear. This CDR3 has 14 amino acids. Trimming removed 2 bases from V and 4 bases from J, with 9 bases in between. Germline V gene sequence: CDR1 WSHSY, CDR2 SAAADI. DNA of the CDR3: TGCGCCAGCAGTGAGAGTCACCTTAATCAGCCCCAGCATTTT. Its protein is CASSESHLNQPQHF.

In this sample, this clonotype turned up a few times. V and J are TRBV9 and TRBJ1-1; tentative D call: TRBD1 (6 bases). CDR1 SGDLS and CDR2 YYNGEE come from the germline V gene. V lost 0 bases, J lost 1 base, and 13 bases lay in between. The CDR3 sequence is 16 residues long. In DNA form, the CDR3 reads TGTGCCAGCAGCGTAGGGGGGCGGCCGCAGAACACTGAAGCTTTCTTT. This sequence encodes CASSVGGRPQNTEAFF.

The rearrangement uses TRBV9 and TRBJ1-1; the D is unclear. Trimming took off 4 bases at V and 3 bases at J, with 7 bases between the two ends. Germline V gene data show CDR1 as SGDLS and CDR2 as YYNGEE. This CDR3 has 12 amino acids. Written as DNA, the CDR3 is TGTGCCAGCAGCCGAACAGACACTGAAGCTTTCTTT. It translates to CASSRTDTEAFF.

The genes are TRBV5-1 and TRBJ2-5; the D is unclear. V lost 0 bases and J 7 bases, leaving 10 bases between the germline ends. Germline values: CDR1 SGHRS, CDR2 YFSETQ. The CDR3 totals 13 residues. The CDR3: CASSLAWVGTQYF. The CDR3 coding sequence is TGCGCCAGCAGCTTGGCCTGGGTAGGGACCCAGTACTTC.

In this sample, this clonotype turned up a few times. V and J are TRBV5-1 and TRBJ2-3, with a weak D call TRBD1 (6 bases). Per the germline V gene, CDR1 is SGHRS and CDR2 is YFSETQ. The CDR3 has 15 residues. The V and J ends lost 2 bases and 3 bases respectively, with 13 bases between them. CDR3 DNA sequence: TGCGCCAGCAGCTTAGGGACAAAAGGAACAGATACGCAGTATTTT. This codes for CASSLGTKGTDTQYF.

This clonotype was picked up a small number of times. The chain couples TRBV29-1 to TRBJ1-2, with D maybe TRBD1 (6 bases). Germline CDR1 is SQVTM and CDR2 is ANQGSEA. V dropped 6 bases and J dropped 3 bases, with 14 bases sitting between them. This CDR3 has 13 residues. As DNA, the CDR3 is TGCAGCGTGCCAAGGGGGGAGGACTATGGCTACACCTTC. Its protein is CSVPRGEDYGYTF.

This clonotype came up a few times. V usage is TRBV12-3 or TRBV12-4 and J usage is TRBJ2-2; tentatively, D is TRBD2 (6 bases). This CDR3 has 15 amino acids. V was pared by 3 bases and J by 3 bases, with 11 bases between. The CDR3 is CASSFGGTHTGELFF. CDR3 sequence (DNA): TGTGCCAGCAGTTTTGGAGGGACGCACACCGGGGAGCTGTTTTTT.

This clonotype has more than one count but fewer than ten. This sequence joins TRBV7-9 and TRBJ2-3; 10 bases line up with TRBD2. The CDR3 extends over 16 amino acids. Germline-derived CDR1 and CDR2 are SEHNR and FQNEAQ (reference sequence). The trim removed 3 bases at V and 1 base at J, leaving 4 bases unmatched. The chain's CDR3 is CASSFTSGAGTDTQYF. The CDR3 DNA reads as TGTGCCAGCAGCTTTACTAGCGGGGCCGGCACAGATACGCAGTATTTT.

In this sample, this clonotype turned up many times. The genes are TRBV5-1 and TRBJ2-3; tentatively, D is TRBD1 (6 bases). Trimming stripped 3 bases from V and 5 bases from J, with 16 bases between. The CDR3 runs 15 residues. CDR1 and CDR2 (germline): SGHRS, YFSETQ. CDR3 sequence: CASSSVGDNGDTQYF. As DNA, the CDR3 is TGCGCCAGCAGCTCCGTCGGGGACAATGGAGATACGCAGTATTTT.

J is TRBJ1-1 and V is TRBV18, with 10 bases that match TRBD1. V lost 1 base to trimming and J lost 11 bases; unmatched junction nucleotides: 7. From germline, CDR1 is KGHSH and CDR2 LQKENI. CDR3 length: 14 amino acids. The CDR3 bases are TGTGCCAGCTCACCACGTGGGACAGGGGAAGGGGCTTTCTTT. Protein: CASSPRGTGEGAFF. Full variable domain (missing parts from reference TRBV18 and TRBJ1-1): NAGVMQNPRHLVRRRGQEARLRCSPMKGHSHVYWYRQLPEEGLKFMVYLQKENIIDESGMPKERFSAEFPKEGPSILRIQQVVRGDSAAYFCASSPRGTGEGAFFGQGTRLTVV.

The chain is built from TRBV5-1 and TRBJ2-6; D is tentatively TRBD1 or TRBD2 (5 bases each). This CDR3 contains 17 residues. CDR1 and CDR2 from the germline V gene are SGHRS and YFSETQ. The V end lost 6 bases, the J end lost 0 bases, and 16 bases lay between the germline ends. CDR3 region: CASTPEGHVSGANVLTF. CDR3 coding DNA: TGCGCCAGCACCCCCGAGGGGCACGTCTCTGGGGCCAACGTCCTGACTTTC.

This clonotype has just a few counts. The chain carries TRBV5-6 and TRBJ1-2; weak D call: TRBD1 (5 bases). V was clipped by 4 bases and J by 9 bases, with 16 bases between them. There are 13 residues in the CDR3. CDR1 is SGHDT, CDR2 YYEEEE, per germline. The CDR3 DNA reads TGTGCCAGCAGCCCGCCGGGGGTGGAGAGCTACACCTTC. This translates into CASSPPGVESYTF.

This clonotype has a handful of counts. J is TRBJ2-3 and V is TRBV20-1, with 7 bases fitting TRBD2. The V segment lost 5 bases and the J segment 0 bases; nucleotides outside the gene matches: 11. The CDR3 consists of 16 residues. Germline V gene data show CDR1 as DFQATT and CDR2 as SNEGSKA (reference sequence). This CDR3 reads CSASTTSDRSTDTQYF. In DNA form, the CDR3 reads TGCAGTGCTTCCACAACTAGCGATCGAAGCACAGATACGCAGTATTTT.

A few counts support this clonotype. CDR3 coding DNA: TGCGCCAGCAGTCGGACGGCCGCCCAAAGAGGGGAGCTGTTTTTT. It codes for CASSRTAAQRGELFF. The V gene is TRBV4-1, the J gene TRBJ2-2; D gene unclear. V lost 6 bases, J lost 8 bases, and 19 bases lay in between. Germline lookup yields CDR1 MGHRA and CDR2 YSYEKL. The CDR3 spans 15 residues.

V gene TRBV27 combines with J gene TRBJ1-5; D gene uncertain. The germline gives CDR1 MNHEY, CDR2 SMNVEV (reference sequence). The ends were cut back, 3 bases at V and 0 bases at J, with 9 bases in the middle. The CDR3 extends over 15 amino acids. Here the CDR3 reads CASSFSWGSNQPQHF. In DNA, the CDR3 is TGTGCCAGCAGTTTTTCCTGGGGTAGCAATCAGCCCCAGCATTTT.